One and the same sample provided the 5 T cell receptor beta chains below, sequenced in a study of blood T cell repertoires in COVID-19. Only in-frame clones appear in the TCRdb table, and some are missing; sequencing was by immunoSEQ multiplex PCR. The sample lists 150,000 to 200,000 clones, roughly nine tenths occurring once. Sequencing was done on a sample of PBMCs or T cells enriched from blood (not recorded which). These receptors all come from a woman between 40 and 55 years old with acute COVID-19.

About this clone itself: Within the sample, other DNA sequences also encode this same CDR3. V usage is TRBV7-9 and J usage is TRBJ2-2; tentatively, D is TRBD2 (6 bases). CDR3 size: 18 residues. The germline CDR1 and CDR2 sequences are SEHNR and FQNEAQ (reference sequence). Deletions cut 2 bases from V and 4 bases from J, with 20 bases between. CDR3 DNA: TGTGCCAGCAGCTTAAGGGTGGGGGGAACGTTGGGCACCGGGGAGCTGTTTTTT. Amino acids: CASSLRVGGTLGTGELFF. The whole variable domain, remainder taken from reference TRBV7-9 and TRBJ2-2, is DTGVSQNPRHKITKRGQNVTFRCDPISEHNRLYWYRQTLGQGPEFLTYFQNEAQLEKSRLLSDRFSAERPKGSFSTLEIQRTEQGDSAMYLCASSLRVGGTLGTGELFFGEGSRLTVL.

The chain employs TRBV2 and TRBJ1-1; the D is unclear. Germline V gives CDR1 SNHLY, CDR2 FYNNEI. This CDR3 is built from 13 residues. V was clipped by 3 bases and J by 5 bases, with 10 bases between them. CDR3 coding DNA: TGTGCCAGCAGTGAGCGGAGAGGGACTGAAGCTTTCTTT. Protein: CASSERRGTEAFF.

The rearrangement joins TRBV11-2 to TRBJ2-1; 11 bases align to TRBD2. This CDR3 is 19 amino acids long. Germline CDR1 is SGHAT and CDR2 is FQNNGV. The ends lost 1 base at V and 0 bases at J; junction bases unmatched: 8. CDR3 bases: TGTGCCAGCAGCTTAGTTCCGACTAGCGGGGTTAGCTCCTACAATGAGCAGTTCTTC. Its protein is CASSLVPTSGVSSYNEQFF.

As concerns this clone: The sample contains more than one DNA sequence encoding this CDR3. The chain has TRBV5-1 and TRBJ2-5; D is unresolved. V was clipped by 1 base and J by 4 bases, with 8 bases between them. CDR1 and CDR2 (germline): SGHRS, YFSETQ. CDR3 length equals 13 residues. DNA for the CDR3: TGCGCCAGCAGCTTGTCCGGTCCAGAGACCCAGTACTTC. Its translation is CASSLSGPETQYF.

CDR3 nucleotide sequence: TGCAGCGTGCCCCAGAGCGAAGGCTACGAGCAGTACTTC. Amino acids: CSVPQSEGYEQYF. The gene calls are TRBV29-1 and TRBJ2-7; no definite D call. V was cut by 6 bases and J by 3 bases, with 15 bases left in between. The CDR3 is 13 residues long. In germline, CDR1 is SQVTM, CDR2 ANQGSEA.